The 18 T cell receptor beta chains given below trace back to one sample, sequenced in a study of blood T cells in healthy people across ages. Alongside a J-beta primer mix, a sample-barcoded 5' primer served in a second PCR lasting about 6 to 12 cycles. One entry per CDR3 protein results from TCRdb running MiXCR on the 5' RACE reads. The sample yields around 1,000,000 distinct CDR3 sequences, less than 25% seen once. Another study also made use of these data, one on T cells of mothers and their children.

Sequenced sample: blood. The receptors were sampled from a girl aged 2-9 years in good health.

This clonotype has more than one count but fewer than ten. The J gene is TRBJ2-1, the V gene TRBV6-2 or TRBV6-3, with D perhaps TRBD1 or TRBD2 (5 bases each). Germline assignment: CDR1 MNHEY and CDR2 SVGEGT. V was trimmed by 5 bases and J by 10 bases, leaving 24 bases between them. CDR3 length: 16 residues. The CDR3 DNA reads TGTGCCAGCAGTCACACCCGAACGGGGCCGGAGGCGGAGCAGTTCTTC. It specifies CASSHTRTGPEAEQFF.

The rearrangement joins TRBV18 to TRBJ2-5; a possible D gene is TRBD2 (5 bases). The CDR3 sequence is 14 residues long. The germline CDR1 and CDR2 sequences are KGHSH and LQKENI. The ends were cut back, 1 base at V and 4 bases at J, with 10 bases in the middle. CDR3: CASSPRPEGETQYF. The CDR3 bases are TGTGCCAGCTCACCACGCCCAGAGGGAGAGACCCAGTACTTC.

This clonotype was picked up a small number of times. Written as DNA, the CDR3 is TGTGCCAGCAGCGACCCCTTGGGGTCCTCCTACGAGCAGTACTTC. As protein: CASSDPLGSSYEQYF. The chain is built from TRBV7-6 and TRBJ2-5; D uncertain. The tail of the sequence fits TRBJ2-7 better, so the J call may be wrong. The CDR3 loop spans 15 amino acids. Germline V gives CDR1 SGHVS, CDR2 FNYEAQ.

The CDR3, as DNA: TGTGCCAGTATGTCGGAGGGTGACTATGGCTACACCTTC. Translated, it gives CASMSEGDYGYTF. This chain connects TRBV19 to TRBJ1-2; D unclear. The CDR3 has 13 residues. Per germline, CDR1 LNHDA and CDR2 SQIVND (reference sequence). Trimming removed 7 bases from V and 3 bases from J, with 12 bases in between.

The J gene is TRBJ2-3, the V gene TRBV12-3 or TRBV12-4; tentative D call: TRBD1 (5 bases). Trimming stripped 5 bases from V and 15 bases from J, with 24 bases between. CDR3 size: 14 residues. CDR3 residues: CASSTGVRADVEYF. The CDR3 nucleotides read TGTGCCAGCAGTACAGGAGTGAGAGCAGATGTGGAATATTTT.

The chain has TRBV19 and TRBJ2-5; D is unclear. Near its end, the DNA agrees better with TRBJ2-1, so the J call may be wrong. Per germline, CDR1 LNHDA and CDR2 SQIVND (reference sequence). This CDR3 has 14 residues. This chain's CDR3 is CASRDPSGIAEQFF. CDR3 nucleotide sequence: TGTGCCAGTCGAGACCCATCTGGGATAGCCGAGCAGTTCTTC.

The chain has TRBV9 and TRBJ1-1, with 9 bases aligning to TRBD1. The CDR3 runs 15 residues. The trim removed 3 bases at V and 4 bases at J, leaving 7 bases unmatched. Germline loops: CDR1 SGDLS, CDR2 YYNGEE. For the CDR3, the DNA is TGTGCCAGCAGCGGGGGACAGGGCCTTTTCACTGAAGCTTTCTTT. It codes for CASSGGQGLFTEAFF. Full variable domain (outside the CDR3, taken from reference TRBV9 and TRBJ1-1): DSGVTQTPKHLITATGQRVTLRCSPRSGDLSVYWYQQSLDQGLQFLIQYYNGEERAKGNILERFSAQQFPDLHSELNLSSLELGDSALYFCASSGGQGLFTEAFFGQGTRLTVV.

V usage is TRBV3-1 and J usage is TRBJ2-5, with no clear D. The CDR3 covers 14 residues. With 1 base removed from V and 5 bases from J, the gap between germline ends came to 11 bases. Germline V gene lookup returns CDR1 LGHDT and CDR2 YNNKEL (reference sequence). The CDR3 loop is CASSQAPRWETQYF. For the CDR3, the DNA is TGTGCCAGCAGCCAAGCACCGCGATGGGAGACCCAGTACTTC.

This clonotype was detected only a few times. The chain's CDR3 is CASSFKRGSSAKNIQYF. CDR3 coding DNA: TGTGCCAGCAGTTTTAAACGCGGATCATCAGCCAAAAACATTCAGTACTTC. The V call is TRBV7-2, the J call TRBJ2-4; no firm D call. V was clipped by 6 bases and J by 0 bases, with 18 bases between them. CDR1 and CDR2 (germline): SGHTA, FQGNSA. The CDR3 length is 17 residues.

V gene TRBV7-2 combines with J gene TRBJ2-5; possibly TRBD2 for D (5 bases). The germline gives CDR1 SGHTA, CDR2 FQGNSA. The CDR3 runs to 15 residues. V was cut by 2 bases and J by 0 bases, with 10 bases left in between. Written as DNA, the CDR3 is TGTGCCAGCAGCTTAATATCCGGGAACCAAGAGACCCAGTACTTC. Translated: CASSLISGNQETQYF.

The chain joins TRBV20-1 to TRBJ2-7; D perhaps matches TRBD2 (5 bases). V dropped 0 bases and J dropped 3 bases, with 9 bases sitting between them. The CDR3 has 13 amino acids. Germline V gives CDR1 DFQATT, CDR2 SNEGSKA (reference sequence). CDR3 loop: CSARDSGVYEQYF. For the CDR3, the DNA is TGCAGTGCTAGAGATTCCGGGGTCTACGAGCAGTACTTC.

This clonotype was observed a handful of times. This chain connects TRBV6-5 to TRBJ1-1; D is uncertain. V lost 5 bases to trimming and J lost 11 bases, with 15 bases between them. The germline V gene has CDR1 MNHEY and CDR2 SVGAGI. The CDR3 has 12 residues. The CDR3 loop reads CASSPSGYLAFF. CDR3 sequence (DNA): TGTGCCAGCAGTCCCTCGGGGTATCTGGCTTTCTTT.

The table lists this clonotype with a few counts. The chain employs TRBV4-1 and TRBJ2-3, with D possibly being TRBD1 (5 bases). Germline-derived CDR1 and CDR2 are MGHRA and YSYEKL. The CDR3 has 15 amino acids. Deletions cut 6 bases from V and 2 bases from J, with 15 bases between. CDR3 loop: CASRTGWGNTDTQYF. In DNA, the CDR3 is TGCGCCAGCAGAACAGGATGGGGAAACACAGATACGCAGTATTTT.

This clonotype has only a few counts. The chain has TRBV5-1 and TRBJ2-1, with TRBD1 matching 8 bases. The length of the CDR3 is 17 residues. Germline V gene lookup returns CDR1 SGHRS and CDR2 YFSETQ. Trimming at V came to 4 bases and at J to 6 bases, leaving 15 bases not matched to a gene. The CDR3 bases are TGCGCCAGCAGCCTGCGGCAGGGGGCGCGGGCTATCAATGAGCAGTTCTTC. Its protein is CASSLRQGARAINEQFF.

The genes are TRBV7-9 and TRBJ2-7; D gene unclear. Looked up from germline, CDR1 is SEHNR and CDR2 is FQNEAQ (reference sequence). V was shortened by 5 bases and J by 2 bases, with 19 bases between the two germline ends. This CDR3 has 16 amino acids. CDR3 region: CASSPEWGRKPYEQYF. CDR3 nucleotides: TGTGCCAGCAGCCCCGAGTGGGGAAGGAAACCCTACGAGCAGTACTTC. Full variable domain (missing parts from reference TRBV7-9 and TRBJ2-7): DTGVSQNPRHKITKRGQNVTFRCDPISEHNRLYWYRQTLGQGPEFLTYFQNEAQLEKSRLLSDRFSAERPKGSFSTLEIQRTEQGDSAMYLCASSPEWGRKPYEQYFGPGTRLTVT.

V usage is TRBV4-2 and J usage is TRBJ2-5; 8 nucleotides agree with TRBD2. The CDR3 consists of 15 residues. V was pared by 0 bases and J by 5 bases, with 5 bases of the junction left unmatched. Germline V gene lookup returns CDR1 LGHNA and CDR2 YNFKEQ. The chain's CDR3 is CASSQEGSSGETQYF. The CDR3 DNA follows: TGTGCCAGCAGCCAAGAGGGTTCTAGCGGGGAGACCCAGTACTTC.

The rearrangement uses TRBV28 and TRBJ1-2; no firm D call. The CDR3 sequence is 18 residues long. V shed 0 bases and J shed 4 bases, with 21 bases lying between them. CDR1 is MDHEN and CDR2 is SYDVKM in the germline V gene. The CDR3 bases are TGTGCCAGCAGTTTATGGGGCGGGCCCCTTAGGAGTGGCTATGGCTACACCTTC. It is translated as CASSLWGGPLRSGYGYTF.

This chain joins TRBV7-9 and TRBJ1-2; D possibly corresponds to TRBD1 (5 bases). Germline CDR1 reads SEHNR; CDR2 reads FQNEAQ (reference sequence). The ends were cut back, 4 bases at V and 4 bases at J, with 13 bases in the middle. The CDR3 consists of 14 residues. CDR3 sequence (DNA): TGTGCCAGCAGCTCGACAGCTTACATCTATGGCTACACCTTC. It yields the protein CASSSTAYIYGYTF.